A single sample is the source of the 8 T cell receptor beta chains below, sequenced in a study of tumor and adjacent non-tumor tissue in lung cancer. Three rounds of nested PCR, following a modified ARM-PCR protocol, produced the TCRbeta library. TCRdb re-analysed the multiplex PCR reads in MiXCR, keeping a single row per CDR3 protein. The sample shows around 74,000 distinct CDR3 sequences, approximately 68% of them seen only once. RNA was extracted from bulk tissue without any cell sorting. The normal lung tissue was taken more than 3 cm from the tumor edge. Material for sequencing was distant non-tumor lung tissue. The receptors here all came from a woman between 50 and 59 years old with non-small cell lung cancer.

A note on this clonotype: Given a much more abundant clone one base away, this may be a read error. The chain links TRBV10-3 to TRBJ2-7; perhaps TRBD2 as D (7 bases). CDR3 length equals 19 residues. Germline-derived CDR1 and CDR2 are ENHRY and SYGVKD. The CDR3, as DNA: TGTGTCATCAGTGAGAGGGGGGGAGGATCGGGAGGACTTTCCTACGAGCAGTACTTC. This encodes CVISERGGGSGGLSYEQYF.

As for this clonotype: A much larger clone sits a single nucleotide away, making a read error possible. This chain uses TRBV5-6 with TRBJ2-3, with D possibly TRBD1 on 6 matching bases. The CDR3 totals 17 residues. The germline CDR1 and CDR2 sequences are SGHDT and YYEEEE. This CDR3 is CASNLSRTHRVTDTQYF. For the CDR3, the DNA is TGTGCCAGCAACTTGTCCCGGACCCACAGGGTCACAGATACGCAGTATTTT.

This clonotype was detected once. Compared with germline, one end of the junction differs, possibly owing to a read error. V usage is TRBV20-1 and J usage is TRBJ2-7, with a possible D match to TRBD2 (5 bases). Germline V gene data show CDR1 as DFQATT and CDR2 as SNEGSKA (reference sequence). The CDR3 is 15 amino acids. The CDR3 loop is CSSLNSGIITYEQHF. CDR3 coding DNA: TGCAGTTCCTTAAACTCCGGGATCATCACCTACGAGCAACACTTC.

This clonotype was seen only a few times. This may arise from a read error, as a much more abundant clone is one base away. This chain joins TRBV11-2 and TRBJ1-4; D is ambiguous. Per the germline V gene, CDR1 is SGHAT and CDR2 is FQNNGV. Between the trimmed V and J ends, which lost 2 bases and 3 bases, there was a span of 13 bases. This CDR3 is 16 amino acids long. The DNA for the CDR3 is TGTGCCAGCAGCTTAAGTCTCAGTATGGCTAATGAAAAACTGTTTTTT. Amino acid sequence: CASSLSLSMANEKLFF.

Of note for this clonotype: One end of the junction is discordant with germline, which a read error may explain. CDR3 in amino acids: CAWSSGSNHPQHF. CDR3 sequence (DNA): TGTGCCTGGAGTTCTGGTAGCAATCATCCCCAGCATTTT. V usage is TRBV30 and J usage is TRBJ1-5; D is uncertain. Germline values: CDR1 GTSNPN, CDR2 SVGIG (reference sequence). The length of the CDR3 is 13 residues.

This clonotype was seen only once. A much more abundant neighbour one base away suggests this may be a read error. V and J are TRBV6-2 or TRBV6-3 and TRBJ1-1; 8 nucleotides align to TRBD1. CDR1 and CDR2 (germline): MNHEY, SVGEGT. V dropped 7 bases and J dropped 1; count of bases not matched to a gene: 14. The CDR3 spans 17 residues. The CDR3 DNA reads TGTGCCAGCACTCCTTTTAGACAGGGGATCTCGAACACTGAAGCTTTCTTT. This sequence encodes CASTPFRQGISNTEAFF.

This clonotype has a handful of counts. This may stem from a read error, because a much larger clone lies one nucleotide away. The chain combines TRBV20-1 with TRBJ2-4; D is possibly TRBD1 (5 bases). V lost 7 bases to trimming and J lost 2 bases, with 24 bases between them. The length of the CDR3 is 17 residues. The germline CDR1 and CDR2 sequences are DFQATT and SNEGSKA (reference sequence). This CDR3 is CSGKVEEGVVTKNIQYF. DNA of the CDR3: TGCAGTGGGAAGGTTGAAGAAGGGGTCGTAACCAAAAACATTCAGTACTTC.

The rearrangement joins TRBV21-1 to TRBJ1-1; the tabulated D call, TRBD1, remains unverified against the DNA. TRBV21-1 is a known pseudogene. CDR3 length: 18 amino acids. The CDR3 sequence: CASSKLGDPCLKNTEAFF. The CDR3 nucleotides are TGTGCCAGCAGCAAATTAGGGGATCCGTGCCTAAAGAACACTGAAGCTTTCTTT.